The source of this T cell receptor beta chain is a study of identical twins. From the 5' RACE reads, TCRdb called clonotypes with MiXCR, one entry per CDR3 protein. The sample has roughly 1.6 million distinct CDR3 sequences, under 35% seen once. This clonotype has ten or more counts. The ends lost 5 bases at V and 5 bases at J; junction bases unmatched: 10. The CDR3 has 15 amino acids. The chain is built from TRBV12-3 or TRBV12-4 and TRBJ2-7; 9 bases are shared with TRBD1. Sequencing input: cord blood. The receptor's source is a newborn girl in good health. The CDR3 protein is CASSLLQGARNEQYF. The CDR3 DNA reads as TGTGCCAGCAGTCTCTTACAGGGGGCAAGGAACGAGCAGTACTTC.